This TCR beta chain came from a study of cytomegalovirus exposure and HLA in healthy donors. Study-wide points: Relative to equally common others, HLA-associated TCR beta chains showed greater clonal expansion in a later analysis. Researchers counted roughly 150 TCR beta chains as cytomegalovirus-associated. Most likely, a cluster of highly shared sequence variants arose as a sequencing artifact.

The germline gives CDR1 SGHDN, CDR2 FVKESK. J lost 5 bases, V lost 3 bases, and 13 bases had no gene match. CDR3 length: 18 amino acids. PCR primers comprised 60 Vbeta and 13 Jbeta primers. The method was immunoSEQ multiplex PCR; TCRdb's version includes in-frame clones alone and lacks a portion of them. Seen here are about 130,000 clones, around four fifths observed once, and the top ten hold approximately 3%. The table lists this clone with a few counts. Its target is not known. This clonotype was obtained from a boy aged 2 to 9 in good health and CMV-seronegative. V usage is TRBV14 and J usage is TRBJ1-1; 12 nucleotides agree with TRBD1. Sequenced: PBMCs. In DNA form, the CDR3 reads TGTGCCAGCAGCCAGGCCGGGACAGGGGGCGGTCTCGGGACTGAAGCTTTCTTT. This codes for CASSQAGTGGGLGTEAFF.